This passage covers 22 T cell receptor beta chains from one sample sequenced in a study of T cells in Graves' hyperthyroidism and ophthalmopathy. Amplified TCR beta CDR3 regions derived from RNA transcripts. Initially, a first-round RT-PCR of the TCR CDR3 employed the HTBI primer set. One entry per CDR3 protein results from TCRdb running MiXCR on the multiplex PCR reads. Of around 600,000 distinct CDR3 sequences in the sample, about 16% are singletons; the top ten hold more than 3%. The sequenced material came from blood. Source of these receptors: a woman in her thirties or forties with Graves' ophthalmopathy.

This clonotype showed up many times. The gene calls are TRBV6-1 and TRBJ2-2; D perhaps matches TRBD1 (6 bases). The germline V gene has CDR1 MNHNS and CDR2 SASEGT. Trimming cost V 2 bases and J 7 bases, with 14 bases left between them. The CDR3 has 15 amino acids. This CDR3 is CASSEQGKVGGELFF. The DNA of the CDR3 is TGTGCCAGCAGTGAACAGGGGAAGGTTGGCGGGGAGCTGTTTTTT.

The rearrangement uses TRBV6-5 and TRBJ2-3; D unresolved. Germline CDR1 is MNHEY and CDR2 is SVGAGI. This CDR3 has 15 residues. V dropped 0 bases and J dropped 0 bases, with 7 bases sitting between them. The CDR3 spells CASSYSPLSTDTQYF. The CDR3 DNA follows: TGTGCCAGCAGTTACTCCCCCCTTAGCACAGATACGCAGTATTTT.

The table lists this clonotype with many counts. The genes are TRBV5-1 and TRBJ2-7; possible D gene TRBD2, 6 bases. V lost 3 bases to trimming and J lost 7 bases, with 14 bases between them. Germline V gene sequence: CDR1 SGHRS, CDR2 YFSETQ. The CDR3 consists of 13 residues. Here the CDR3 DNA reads TGCGCCAGCAGCTCGGGACTCCATGCAGAGCAGTACTTC. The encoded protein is CASSSGLHAEQYF.

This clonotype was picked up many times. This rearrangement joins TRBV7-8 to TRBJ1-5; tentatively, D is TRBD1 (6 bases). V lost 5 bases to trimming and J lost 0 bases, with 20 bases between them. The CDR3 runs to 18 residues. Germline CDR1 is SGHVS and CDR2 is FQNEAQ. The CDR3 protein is CASSATQTGPFSNQPQHF. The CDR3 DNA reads TGTGCCAGCAGCGCCACCCAGACAGGACCTTTTAGCAATCAGCCCCAGCATTTT.

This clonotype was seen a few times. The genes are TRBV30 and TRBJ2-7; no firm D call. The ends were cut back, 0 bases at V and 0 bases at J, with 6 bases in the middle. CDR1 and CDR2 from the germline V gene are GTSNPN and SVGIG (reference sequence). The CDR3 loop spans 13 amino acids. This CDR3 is CAWSVGLSYEQYF. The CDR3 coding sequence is TGTGCCTGGAGTGTTGGGCTCTCCTACGAGCAGTACTTC.

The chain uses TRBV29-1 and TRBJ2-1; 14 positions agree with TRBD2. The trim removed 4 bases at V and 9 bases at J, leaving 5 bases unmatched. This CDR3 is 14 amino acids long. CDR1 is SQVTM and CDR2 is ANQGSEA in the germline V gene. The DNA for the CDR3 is TGCAGCGTTGCGGGACTAGCGGGGGCGGCTGAGCAGTTCTTC. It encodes CSVAGLAGAAEQFF.

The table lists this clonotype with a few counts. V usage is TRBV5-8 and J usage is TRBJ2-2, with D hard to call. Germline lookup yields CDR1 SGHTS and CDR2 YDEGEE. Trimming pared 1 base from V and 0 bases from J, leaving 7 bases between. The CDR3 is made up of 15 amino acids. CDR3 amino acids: CASSLRESNTGELFF. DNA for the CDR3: TGTGCCAGCAGCTTGCGAGAGTCGAACACCGGGGAGCTGTTTTTT.

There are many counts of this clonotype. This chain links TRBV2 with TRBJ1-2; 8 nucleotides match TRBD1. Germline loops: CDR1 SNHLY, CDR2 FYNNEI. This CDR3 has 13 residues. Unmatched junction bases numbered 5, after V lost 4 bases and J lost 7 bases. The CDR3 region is CASSGARGLGYTF. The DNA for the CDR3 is TGTGCCAGCAGTGGTGCCAGGGGGCTTGGCTACACCTTC.

CDR3 protein: CSARLGLAGNTDTQYF. Written as DNA, the CDR3 is TGCAGTGCTAGGCTAGGACTAGCGGGGAACACAGATACGCAGTATTTT. The chain links TRBV20-1 to TRBJ2-3; 12 nucleotides match TRBD2. Germline V gene data show CDR1 as DFQATT and CDR2 as SNEGSKA (reference sequence). V lost 3 bases and J lost 2; bases outside the gene matches: 6. The CDR3 totals 16 residues.

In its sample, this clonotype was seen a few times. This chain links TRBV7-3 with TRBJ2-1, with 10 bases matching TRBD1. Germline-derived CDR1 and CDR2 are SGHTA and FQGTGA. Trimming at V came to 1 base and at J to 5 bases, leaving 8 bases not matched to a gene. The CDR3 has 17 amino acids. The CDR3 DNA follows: TGTGCCAGCAGCTTAAGGTCAGGGACAGGGGTTGACAATGAGCAGTTCTTC. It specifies CASSLRSGTGVDNEQFF.

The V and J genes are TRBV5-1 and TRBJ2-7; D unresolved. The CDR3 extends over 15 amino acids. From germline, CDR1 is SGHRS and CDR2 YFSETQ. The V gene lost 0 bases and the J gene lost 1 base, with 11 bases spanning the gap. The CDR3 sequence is CASSLEGRMSYEQYF. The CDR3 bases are TGCGCCAGCAGCTTGGAGGGCAGGATGTCCTACGAGCAGTACTTC. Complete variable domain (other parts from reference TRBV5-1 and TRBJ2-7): KAGVTQTPRYLIKTRGQQVTLSCSPISGHRSVSWYQQTPGQGLQFLFEYFSETQRNKGNFPGRFSGRQFSNSRSEMNVSTLELGDSALYLCASSLEGRMSYEQYFGPGTRLTVT.

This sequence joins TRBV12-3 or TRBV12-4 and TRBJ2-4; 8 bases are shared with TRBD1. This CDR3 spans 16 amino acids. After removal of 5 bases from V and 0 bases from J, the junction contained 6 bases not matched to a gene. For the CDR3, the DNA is TGTGCCAGCAGTACGACAGGGGCCTCAGCCAAAAACATTCAGTACTTC. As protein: CASSTTGASAKNIQYF.

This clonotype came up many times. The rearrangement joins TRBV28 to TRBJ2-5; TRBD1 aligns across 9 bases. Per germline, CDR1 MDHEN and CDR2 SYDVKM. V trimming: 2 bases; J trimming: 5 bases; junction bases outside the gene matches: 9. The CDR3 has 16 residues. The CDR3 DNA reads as TGTGCCAGCAGTTTACATTGGGACAGGGTCGCGGAGACCCAGTACTTC. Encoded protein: CASSLHWDRVAETQYF.

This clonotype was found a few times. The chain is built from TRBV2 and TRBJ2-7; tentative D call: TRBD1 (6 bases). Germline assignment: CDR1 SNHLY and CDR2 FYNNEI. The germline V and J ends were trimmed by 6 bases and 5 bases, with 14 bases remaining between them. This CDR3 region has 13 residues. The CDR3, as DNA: TGTGCCAGCAGCGATGGACAGCAGGACGAGCAGTACTTC. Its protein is CASSDGQQDEQYF.

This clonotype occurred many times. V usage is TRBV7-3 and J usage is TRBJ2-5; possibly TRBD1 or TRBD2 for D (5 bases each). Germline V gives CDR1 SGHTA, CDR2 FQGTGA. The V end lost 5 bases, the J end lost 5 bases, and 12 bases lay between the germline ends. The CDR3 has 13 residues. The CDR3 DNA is TGTGCCAGCAGCCTGGGGACCGGGGAGACCCAGTACTTC. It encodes CASSLGTGETQYF.

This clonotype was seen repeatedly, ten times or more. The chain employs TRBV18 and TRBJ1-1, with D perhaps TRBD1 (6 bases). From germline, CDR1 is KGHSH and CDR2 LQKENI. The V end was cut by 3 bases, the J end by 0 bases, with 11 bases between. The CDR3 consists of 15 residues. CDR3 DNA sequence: TGTGCCAGCTCACCCTCGGACAGCATGAACACTGAAGCTTTCTTT. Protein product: CASSPSDSMNTEAFF.

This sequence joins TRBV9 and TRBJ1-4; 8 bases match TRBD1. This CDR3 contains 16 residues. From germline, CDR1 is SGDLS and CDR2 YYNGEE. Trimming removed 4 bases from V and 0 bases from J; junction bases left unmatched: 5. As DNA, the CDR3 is TGTGCCAGCAGCTCGGGACAGGTTGCAACTAATGAAAAACTGTTTTTT. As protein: CASSSGQVATNEKLFF.

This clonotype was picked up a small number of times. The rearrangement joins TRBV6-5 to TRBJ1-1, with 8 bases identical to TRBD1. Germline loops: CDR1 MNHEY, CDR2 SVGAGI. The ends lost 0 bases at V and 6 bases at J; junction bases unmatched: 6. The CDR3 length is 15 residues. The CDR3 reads CASSYSNRGIPEAFF. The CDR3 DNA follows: TGTGCCAGCAGTTACTCGAACAGGGGGATACCTGAAGCTTTCTTT.

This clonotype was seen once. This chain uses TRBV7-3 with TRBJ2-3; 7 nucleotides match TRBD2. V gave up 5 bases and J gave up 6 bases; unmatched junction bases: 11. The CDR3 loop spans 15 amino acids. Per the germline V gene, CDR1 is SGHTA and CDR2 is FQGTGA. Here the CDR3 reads CASSPGRHSADTQYF. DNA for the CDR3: TGTGCCAGCAGCCCCGGGAGGCACTCGGCGGATACGCAGTATTTT.

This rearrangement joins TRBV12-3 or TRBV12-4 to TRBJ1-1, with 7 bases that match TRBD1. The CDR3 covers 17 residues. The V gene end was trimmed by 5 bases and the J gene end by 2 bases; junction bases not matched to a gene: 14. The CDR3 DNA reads TGTGCCAGCAGTCTAGGACCAGGGGGATCAGAAAACACTGAAGCTTTCTTT. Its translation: CASSLGPGGSENTEAFF.

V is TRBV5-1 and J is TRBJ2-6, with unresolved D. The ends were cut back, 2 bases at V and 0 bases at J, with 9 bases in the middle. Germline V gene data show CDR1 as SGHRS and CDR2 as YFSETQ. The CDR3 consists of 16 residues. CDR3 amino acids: CASSLYMSSGANVLTF. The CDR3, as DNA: TGCGCCAGCAGCTTATATATGAGCTCTGGGGCCAACGTCCTGACTTTC. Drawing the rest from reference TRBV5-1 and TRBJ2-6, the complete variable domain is KAGVTQTPRYLIKTRGQQVTLSCSPISGHRSVSWYQQTPGQGLQFLFEYFSETQRNKGNFPGRFSGRQFSNSRSEMNVSTLELGDSALYLCASSLYMSSGANVLTFGAGSRLTVL.

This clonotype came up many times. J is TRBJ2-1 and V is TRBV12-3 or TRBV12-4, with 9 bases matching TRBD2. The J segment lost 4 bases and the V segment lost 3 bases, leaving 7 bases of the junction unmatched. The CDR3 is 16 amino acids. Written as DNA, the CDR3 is TGTGCCAGCAGTTTCCTGAGACTAGCGGCATACAATGAGCAGTTCTTC. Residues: CASSFLRLAAYNEQFF.